The clone carrying this TCR beta chain was detected a few times. The sample belongs to a study of T-cell reconstitution after alpha-beta-depleted transplantation in children. Preparation of the TCRbeta library involved a method that used unique molecular identifiers. TCRdb reprocessed the PCR reads via MiXCR and lists one record per CDR3 protein. The sample records 500,000 to 600,000 distinct CDR3 sequences, 15% to 20% being singletons. V dropped 5 bases and J dropped 3 bases, with 17 bases sitting between them. The CDR3 totals 15 residues. The germline V gene has CDR1 SGHVS and CDR2 FNYEAQ. The TCR originated in a human donor who donated a stem cell graft to a child with acute lymphoblastic leukemia. The specimen comprised PBMCs from the stem cell graft donor, sampled from the stem cell graft. This chain links TRBV7-6 with TRBJ2-7; the D is unclear. For the CDR3, the DNA is TGTGCCAGCAGCCCCGGCCCCGACCCTTTCTACGAGCAGTACTTC. The encoded protein is CASSPGPDPFYEQYF.